This entry lists 2 T cell receptor beta chains sequenced from one sample in a study of CD8 T cells in ankylosing spondylitis. A single record per CDR3 protein comes from TCRdb applying MiXCR to the 5' RACE reads. The data contain approximately 88,000 distinct CDR3 sequences, about 8.1% of them seen just once; the ten biggest clones take up over 4.5%. The sequenced sample consisted of blood, either unsorted or a sorted T cell fraction (not recorded which). Every receptor here comes from a male donor with ankylosing spondylitis or in good health (not recorded which).

This clonotype has at least ten counts. This chain uses TRBV5-5 with TRBJ1-1; D perhaps matches TRBD1 (6 bases). Trimming left V 2 bases short and J 2 bases short, with 10 bases between. The CDR3 loop spans 14 amino acids. Germline loops: CDR1 SGHKS, CDR2 YYEKEE (reference sequence). This chain's CDR3 is CASSLRQANTEAFF. The DNA for the CDR3 is TGTGCCAGCAGCTTAAGACAGGCCAACACTGAAGCTTTCTTT.

A word on this clonotype: A much larger clone differs by one base, so this may be a read error. The chain joins TRBV5-1 to TRBJ2-2, with D possibly being TRBD2 (5 bases). The CDR3 contains 14 residues. Germline values: CDR1 SGHRS, CDR2 YFSETQ. CDR3 sequence reads: CASSLYGNTWELFF. The CDR3 DNA is TGCGCCAGCAGCTTGTACGGGAACACCTGGGAGCTGTTTTTT.